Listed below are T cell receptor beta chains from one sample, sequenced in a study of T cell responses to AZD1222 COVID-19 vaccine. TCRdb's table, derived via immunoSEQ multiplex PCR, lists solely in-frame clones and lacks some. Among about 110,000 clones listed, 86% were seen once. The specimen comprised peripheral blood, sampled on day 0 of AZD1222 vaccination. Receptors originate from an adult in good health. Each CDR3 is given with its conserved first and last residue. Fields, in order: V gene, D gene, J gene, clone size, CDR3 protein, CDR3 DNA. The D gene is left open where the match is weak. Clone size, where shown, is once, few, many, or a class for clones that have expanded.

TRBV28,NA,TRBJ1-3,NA,CASSLGGQGNTIYF,TGTGCCAGCAGTTTAGGAGGGCAAGGAAACACCATATATTTT
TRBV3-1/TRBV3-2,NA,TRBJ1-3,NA,CASSQGIPSGNTIYF,TGTGCCAGCAGCCAGGGTATCCCCTCTGGAAACACCATATATTTT
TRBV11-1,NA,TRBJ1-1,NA,CASSPRGSSIPTEAFF,TGTGCCAGCAGCCCTCGGGGGAGCAGTATCCCCACTGAAGCTTTCTTT
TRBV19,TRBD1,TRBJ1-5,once,CASSTPTGSSSFNQPQHF,TGTGCCAGTAGTACCCCGACAGGGTCCTCTAGCTTCAATCAGCCCCAGCATTTT
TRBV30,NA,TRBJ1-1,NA,CAWETRGTEAFF,TGTGCCTGGGAGACAAGGGGCACTGAAGCTTTCTTT
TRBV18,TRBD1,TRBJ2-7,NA,CASSPPGWTGISYEQYF,TGTGCCAGCTCACCACCGGGTTGGACAGGGATTTCCTACGAGCAGTACTTC
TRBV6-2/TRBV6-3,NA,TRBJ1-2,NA,CASSNGGYGYTF,TGTGCCAGCAGCAACGGGGGGTATGGCTACACCTTC
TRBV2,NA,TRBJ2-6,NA,CASRATTSGANVLTF,TGTGCCAGCAGGGCAACGACTAGTGGGGCCAACGTCCTGACTTTC
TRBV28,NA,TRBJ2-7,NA,CASSRRPYYEQYF,TGTGCCAGCAGCCGCAGGCCCTACTACGAGCAGTACTTC
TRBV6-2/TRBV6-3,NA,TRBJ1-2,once,CASSRLPGDSNYGYTF,TGTGCCAGCAGCCGCTTGCCGGGGGATTCTAACTATGGCTACACCTTC
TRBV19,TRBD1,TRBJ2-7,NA,CASSSRTGGNDEQYF,TGTGCCAGTAGTTCAAGGACAGGGGGCAACGACGAGCAGTACTTC
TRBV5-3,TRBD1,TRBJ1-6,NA,CASGTVDSPLHF,TGTGCCAGCGGGACAGTCGATTCACCCCTCCACTTT
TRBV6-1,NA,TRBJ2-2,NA,CASSGNTGELFF,TGTGCCAGCAGTGGGAACACCGGGGAGCTGTTTTTT
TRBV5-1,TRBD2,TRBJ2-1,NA,CASAAGGGNEQFF,TGCGCCAGCGCTGCAGGCGGGGGCAATGAGCAGTTCTTC
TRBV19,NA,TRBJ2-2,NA,CASSTQTGLGTGELFF,TGTGCCAGTAGTACCCAGACAGGATTGGGCACCGGGGAGCTGTTTTTT
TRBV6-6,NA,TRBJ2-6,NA,CASRLGGDSGANVLTF,TGTGCCAGCAGGCTCGGAGGAGACTCTGGGGCCAACGTCCTGACTTTC
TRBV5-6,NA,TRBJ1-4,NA,CASTPWVESNNEKLFF,TGTGCCAGCACCCCTTGGGTTGAAAGCAATAATGAAAAACTGTTTTTT
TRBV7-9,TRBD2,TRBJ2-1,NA,CASSSLAGGPGEQFF,TGTGCCAGCAGCTCACTAGCGGGGGGGCCCGGTGAGCAGTTCTTC
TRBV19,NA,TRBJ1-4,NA,CASSEGTGLSLDEKLFF,TGTGCCAGTAGCGAAGGGACTGGACTCTCGTTGGATGAAAAACTGTTTTTT
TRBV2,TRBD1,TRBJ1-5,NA,CASSEGAGGVQPQHF,TGTGCCAGCAGTGAGGGCGCAGGGGGCGTTCAGCCCCAGCATTTT
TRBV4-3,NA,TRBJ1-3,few,CASSQVGGTGNTIYF,TGCGCCAGCAGCCAGGTGGGGGGCACTGGAAACACCATATATTTT
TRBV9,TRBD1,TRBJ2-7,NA,CASSSPGQGVDEQYF,TGTGCCAGCAGCTCGCCGGGACAGGGGGTAGACGAGCAGTACTTC
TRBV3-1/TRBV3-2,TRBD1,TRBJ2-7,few,CASSQGVGQGAQEQYF,TGTGCCAGCAGCCAAGGAGTTGGCCAGGGGGCGCAAGAGCAGTACTTC
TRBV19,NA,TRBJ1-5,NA,CASTTGSDEYYSNQPQHF,TGTGCCAGTACTACAGGGTCTGATGAGTATTATAGCAATCAGCCCCAGCATTTT
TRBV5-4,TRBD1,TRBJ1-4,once,CASSWTGVMNGELFF,TGTGCCAGCAGCTGGACAGGAGTAATGAATGGGGAACTGTTTTTT
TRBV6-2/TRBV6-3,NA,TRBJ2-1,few,CASSLGDNEQFF,TGTGCCAGCAGCCTGGGCGACAATGAGCAGTTCTTC
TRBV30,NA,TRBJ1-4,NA,CAWSVARFNEKLFF,TGTGCCTGGAGTGTAGCGCGGTTTAATGAAAAACTGTTTTTT
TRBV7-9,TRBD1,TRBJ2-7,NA,CASSSLRTGRTYEQYF,TGTGCCAGCAGCTCCCTCCGGACAGGGCGCACCTACGAGCAGTACTTC
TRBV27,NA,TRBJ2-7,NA,CASGFLYEQYF,TGTGCCAGCGGCTTTCTGTACGAGCAGTACTTC
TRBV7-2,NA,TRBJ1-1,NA,CASSSQRPRVDTEAFF,TGTGCCAGCAGCTCCCAAAGGCCCAGGGTTGACACTGAAGCTTTCTTT
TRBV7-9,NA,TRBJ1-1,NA,CASSSQDSEAFF,TGTGCCAGCAGCTCCCAGGACAGTGAAGCTTTCTTT
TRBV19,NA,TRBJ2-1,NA,CASSPSGWGNEQFF,TGTGCCAGTAGTCCATCCGGTTGGGGAAATGAGCAGTTCTTC
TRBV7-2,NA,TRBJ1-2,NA,CASSLDGPRGYTF,TGTGCCAGCAGCTTGGACGGTCCCCGGGGCTACACCTTC
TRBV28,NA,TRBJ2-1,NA,CASTPGGGGTADRDEQFF,TGTGCCAGCACTCCCGGGGGCGGGGGTACAGCGGACAGGGATGAGCAGTTCTTC
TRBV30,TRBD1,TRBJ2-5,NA,CAWRATGPQETQYF,TGTGCCTGGAGGGCGACAGGGCCCCAAGAGACCCAGTACTTC
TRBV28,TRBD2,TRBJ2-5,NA,CASSGGLKTQYF,TGTGCCAGCTCGGGGGGGTTAAAGACCCAGTACTTC
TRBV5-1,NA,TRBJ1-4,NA,CASSPPLENEKLFF,TGCGCCAGCAGCCCCCCTCTGGAGAATGAAAAACTGTTTTTT